Detailed here is one T cell receptor (beta chain). The data were obtained in a study of blood T cell repertoires in COVID-19. Study-level background: Sites across the United States, Italy and Spain contributed samples from acute and convalescent COVID-19.

In the original processing: Reference gene primers were amplified, and this amplification served to estimate nucleated cell counts. The data were produced by immunoSEQ multiplex PCR, yet TCRdb's version contains in-frame clones alone and is incomplete. V and J calls and clone size are as listed in that table; D and trimming were resolved from the DNA. Altogether about 220,000 clones are present, 85% being singletons, with the ten largest covering under 2.5%. While infection was still active, Seattle patients were enrolled and then followed longitudinally. Material: peripheral blood. The sequence came from a woman aged 70-85 years with COVID-19, enrolled during active disease.

The CDR3, as DNA: TGTGCCAGCAGCTCCATAGCGGGGAGGCGCACAGATACGCAGTATTTT. The encoded protein is CASSSIAGRRTDTQYF. This chain links TRBV7-3 with TRBJ2-3, with TRBD2 matching over 8 bases. CDR1 is SGHTA and CDR2 is FQGTGA in the germline V gene. The CDR3 is 16 amino acids. V lost 4 bases, J lost 1 base, and 7 bases stayed unmatched.